One TCR beta chain is described in this entry. This sample stems from a study of blood T cell repertoires in COVID-19. Overall study context: COVID-19 samples, acute and convalescent, were from the United States, Italy and Spain. T cells, B-cell-depleted T cells, or PBMCs provided the cDNA or gDNA that served as material.

In the source study's methods: The authors estimated nucleated cell counts from reference gene primer amplification. Assay used: immunoSEQ multiplex PCR; TCRdb lists only in-frame clones, some missing. That table supplies the V and J calls and clone size; D and trimming were determined from the DNA. This sample has some 110,000 clones, with approximately 79% found just once. This CDR3 has 13 amino acids. The germline gives CDR1 LNHDA, CDR2 SQIVND (reference sequence). V shed 4 bases and J shed 7 bases, with 11 bases lying between them. The sequenced sample consisted of peripheral blood. This TCR was recovered from a man between 50 and 59 years old with acute or convalescent COVID-19. The V and J genes are TRBV19 and TRBJ1-5, with D possibly matching TRBD1 (6 bases). DNA for the CDR3: TGTGCCAGTAGTACCAACAGGGAACAGCCCCAGCATTTT. Translating gives CASSTNREQPQHF.